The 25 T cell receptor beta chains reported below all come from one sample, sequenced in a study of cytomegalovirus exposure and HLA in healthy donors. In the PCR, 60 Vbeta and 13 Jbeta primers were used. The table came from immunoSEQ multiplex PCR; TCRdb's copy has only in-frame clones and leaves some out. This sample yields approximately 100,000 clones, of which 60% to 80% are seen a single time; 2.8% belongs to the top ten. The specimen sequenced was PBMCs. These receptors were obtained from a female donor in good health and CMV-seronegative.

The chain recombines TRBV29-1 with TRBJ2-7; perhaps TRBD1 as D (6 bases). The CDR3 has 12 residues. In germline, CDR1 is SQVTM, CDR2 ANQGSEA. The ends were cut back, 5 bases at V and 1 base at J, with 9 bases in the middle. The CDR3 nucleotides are TGCAGCGTTCGGGACATTTCCTACGAGCAGTACTTC. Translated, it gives CSVRDISYEQYF.

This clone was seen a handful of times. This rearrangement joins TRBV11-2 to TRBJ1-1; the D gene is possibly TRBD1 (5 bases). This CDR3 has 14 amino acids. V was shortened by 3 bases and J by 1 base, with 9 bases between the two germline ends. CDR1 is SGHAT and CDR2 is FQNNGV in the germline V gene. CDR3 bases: TGTGCCAGCAGCTTCTCGCAGGGGAACACTGAAGCTTTCTTT. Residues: CASSFSQGNTEAFF.

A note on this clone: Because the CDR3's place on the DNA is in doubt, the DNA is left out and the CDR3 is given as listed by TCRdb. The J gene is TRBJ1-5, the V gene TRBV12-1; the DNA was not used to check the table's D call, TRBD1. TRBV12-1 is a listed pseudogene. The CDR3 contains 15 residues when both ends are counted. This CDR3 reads CASSVGQGAEQPQHF.

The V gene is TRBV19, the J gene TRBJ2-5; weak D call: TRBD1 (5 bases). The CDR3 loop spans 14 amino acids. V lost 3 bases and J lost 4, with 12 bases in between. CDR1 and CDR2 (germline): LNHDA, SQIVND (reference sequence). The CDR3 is CASSIFGARETQYF. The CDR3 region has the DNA TGTGCCAGTAGTATCTTTGGGGCTCGAGAGACCCAGTACTTC.

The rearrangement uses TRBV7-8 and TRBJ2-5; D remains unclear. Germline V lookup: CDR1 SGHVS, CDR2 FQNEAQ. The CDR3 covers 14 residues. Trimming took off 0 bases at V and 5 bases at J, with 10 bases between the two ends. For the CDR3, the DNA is TGTGCCAGCAGCTTAGCCCCCCGGCGGGAGACCCAGTACTTC. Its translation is CASSLAPRRETQYF. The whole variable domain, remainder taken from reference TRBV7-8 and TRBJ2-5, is GAGVSQSPRYKVAKRGQDVALRCDPISGHVSLFWYQQALGQGPEFLTYFQNEAQLDKSGLPSDRFFAERPEGSVSTLKIQRTQQEDSAVYLCASSLAPRRETQYFGPGTRLLVL.

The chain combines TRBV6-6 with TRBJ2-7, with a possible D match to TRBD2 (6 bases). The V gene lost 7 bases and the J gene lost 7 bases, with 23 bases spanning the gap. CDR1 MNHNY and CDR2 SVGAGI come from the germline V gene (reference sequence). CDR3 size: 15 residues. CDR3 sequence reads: CASTLGASAGDEQYF. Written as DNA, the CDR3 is TGTGCCAGCACTCTTGGAGCTAGCGCTGGGGATGAGCAGTACTTC.

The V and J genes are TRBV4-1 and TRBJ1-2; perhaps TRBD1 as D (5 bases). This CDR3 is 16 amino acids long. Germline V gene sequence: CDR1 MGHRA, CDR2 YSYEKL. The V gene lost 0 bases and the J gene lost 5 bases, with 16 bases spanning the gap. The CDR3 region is CASSQDPARAWYGYTF. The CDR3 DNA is TGCGCCAGCAGCCAAGATCCCGCCAGGGCGTGGTATGGCTACACCTTC.

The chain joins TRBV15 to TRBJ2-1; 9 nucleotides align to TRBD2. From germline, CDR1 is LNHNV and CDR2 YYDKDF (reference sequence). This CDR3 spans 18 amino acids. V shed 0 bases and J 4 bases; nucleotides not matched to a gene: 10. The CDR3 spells CATSRDPLLAGLYNEQFF. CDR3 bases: TGTGCCACCAGCAGAGACCCCCTGCTAGCGGGGCTTTACAATGAGCAGTTCTTC. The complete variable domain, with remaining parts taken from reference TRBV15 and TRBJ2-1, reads DAMVIQNPRYQVTQFGKPVTLSCSQTLNHNVMYWYQQKSSQAPKLLFHYYDKDFNNEADTPDNFQSRRPNTSFCFLDIRSPGLGDTAMYLCATSRDPLLAGLYNEQFFGPGTRLTVL.

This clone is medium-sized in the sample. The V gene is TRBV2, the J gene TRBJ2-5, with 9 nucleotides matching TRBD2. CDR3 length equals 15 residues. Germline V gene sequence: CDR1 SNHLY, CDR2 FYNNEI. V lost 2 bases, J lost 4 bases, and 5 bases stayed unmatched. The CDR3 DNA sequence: TGTGCCAGCAGTGAATTCGTAGCGGGAGTAGAGACCCAGTACTTC. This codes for CASSEFVAGVETQYF.

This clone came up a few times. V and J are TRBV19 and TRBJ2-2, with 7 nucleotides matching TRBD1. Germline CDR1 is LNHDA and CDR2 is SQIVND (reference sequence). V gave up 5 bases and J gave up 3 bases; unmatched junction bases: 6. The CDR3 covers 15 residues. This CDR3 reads CASSAKQGYTGELFF. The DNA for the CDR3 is TGTGCCAGTAGTGCCAAACAGGGGTACACCGGGGAGCTGTTTTTT.

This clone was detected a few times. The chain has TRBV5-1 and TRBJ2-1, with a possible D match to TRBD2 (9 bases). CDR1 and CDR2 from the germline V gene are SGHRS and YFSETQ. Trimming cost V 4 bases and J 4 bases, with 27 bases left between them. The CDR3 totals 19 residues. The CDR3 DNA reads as TGCGCCAGCAGCCAAAAGACAGGGGCTAGCGGGGTACAATACAATGAGCAGTTCTTC. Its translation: CASSQKTGASGVQYNEQFF. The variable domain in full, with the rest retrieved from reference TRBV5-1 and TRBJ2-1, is KAGVTQTPRYLIKTRGQQVTLSCSPISGHRSVSWYQQTPGQGLQFLFEYFSETQRNKGNFPGRFSGRQFSNSRSEMNVSTLELGDSALYLCASSQKTGASGVQYNEQFFGPGTRLTVL.

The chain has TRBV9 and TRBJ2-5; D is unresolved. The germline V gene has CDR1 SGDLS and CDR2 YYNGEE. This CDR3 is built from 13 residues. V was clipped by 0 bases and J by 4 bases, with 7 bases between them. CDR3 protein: CASSVGGLETQYF. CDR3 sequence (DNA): TGTGCCAGCAGCGTAGGCGGTTTAGAGACCCAGTACTTC.

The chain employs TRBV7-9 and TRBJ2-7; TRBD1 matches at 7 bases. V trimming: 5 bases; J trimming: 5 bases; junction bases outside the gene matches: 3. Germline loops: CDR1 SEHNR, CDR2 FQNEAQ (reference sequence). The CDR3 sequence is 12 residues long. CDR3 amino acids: CASSRQGHEQYF. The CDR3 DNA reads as TGTGCCAGCAGCAGACAGGGACACGAGCAGTACTTC.

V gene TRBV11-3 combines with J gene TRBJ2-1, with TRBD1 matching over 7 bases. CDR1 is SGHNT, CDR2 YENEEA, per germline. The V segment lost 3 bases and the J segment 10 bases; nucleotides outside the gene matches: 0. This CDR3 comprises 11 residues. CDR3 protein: CASSLGQEQFF. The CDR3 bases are TGTGCCAGCAGCTTGGGACAGGAGCAGTTCTTC.

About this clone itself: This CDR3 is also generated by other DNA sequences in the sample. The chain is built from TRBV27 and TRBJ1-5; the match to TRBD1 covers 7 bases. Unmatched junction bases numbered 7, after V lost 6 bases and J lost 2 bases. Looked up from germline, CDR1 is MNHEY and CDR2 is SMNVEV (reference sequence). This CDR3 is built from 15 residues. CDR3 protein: CASRRQGSGNQPQHF. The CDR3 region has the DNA TGTGCCAGCAGACGACAGGGTTCAGGCAATCAGCCCCAGCATTTT.

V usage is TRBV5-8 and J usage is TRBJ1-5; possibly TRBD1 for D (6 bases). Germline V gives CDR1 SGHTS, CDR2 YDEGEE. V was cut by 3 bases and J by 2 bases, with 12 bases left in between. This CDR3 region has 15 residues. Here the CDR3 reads CASSSRGIRNQPQHF. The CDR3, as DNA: TGTGCCAGCAGCTCCAGGGGAATCCGCAATCAGCCCCAGCATTTT.

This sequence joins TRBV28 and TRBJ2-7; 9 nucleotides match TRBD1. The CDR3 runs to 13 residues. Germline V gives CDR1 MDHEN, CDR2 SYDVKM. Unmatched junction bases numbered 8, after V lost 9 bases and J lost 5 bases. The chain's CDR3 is CASTDRGPHEQYF. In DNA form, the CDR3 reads TGTGCCAGTACGGACAGGGGACCCCACGAGCAGTACTTC.

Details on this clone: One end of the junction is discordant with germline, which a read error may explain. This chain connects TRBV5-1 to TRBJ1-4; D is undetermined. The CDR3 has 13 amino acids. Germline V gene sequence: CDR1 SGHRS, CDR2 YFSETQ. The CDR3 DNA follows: TGCGCCAGCAGCTCCCGAACTAGTGAAAAACTGTTTTTT. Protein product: CASSSRTSEKLFF.

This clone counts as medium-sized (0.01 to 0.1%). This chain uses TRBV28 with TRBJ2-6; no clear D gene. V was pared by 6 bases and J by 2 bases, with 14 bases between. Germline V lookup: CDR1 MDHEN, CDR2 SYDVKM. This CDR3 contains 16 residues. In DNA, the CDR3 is TGTGCCAGCAGCCCTGGAGAGGTGACTGGGGCCAACGTCCTGACTTTC. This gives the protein CASSPGEVTGANVLTF.

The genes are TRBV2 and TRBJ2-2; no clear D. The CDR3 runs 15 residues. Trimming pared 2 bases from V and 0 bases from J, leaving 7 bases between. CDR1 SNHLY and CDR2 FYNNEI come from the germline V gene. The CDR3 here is CASSERRSNTGELFF. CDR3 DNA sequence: TGTGCCAGCAGTGAACGCAGGTCGAACACCGGGGAGCTGTTTTTT.

The CDR3 loop reads CASSPTTGSSYNEQFF. The CDR3 region has the DNA TGTGCCAGCAGCCCCACAACGGGGAGCTCCTACAATGAGCAGTTCTTC. The chain uses TRBV14 and TRBJ2-1, with a possible D match to TRBD2 (5 bases). The CDR3 is made up of 16 amino acids. V lost 4 bases to trimming and J lost 0 bases, with 13 bases between them. Germline V lookup: CDR1 SGHDN, CDR2 FVKESK.

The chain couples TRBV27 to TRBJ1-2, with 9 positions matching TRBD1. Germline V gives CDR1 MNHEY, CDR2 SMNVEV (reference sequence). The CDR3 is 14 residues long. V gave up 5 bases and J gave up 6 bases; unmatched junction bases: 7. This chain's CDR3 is CASSPRQGVNGYTF. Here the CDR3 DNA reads TGTGCCAGCAGTCCACGACAGGGGGTAAATGGCTACACCTTC.

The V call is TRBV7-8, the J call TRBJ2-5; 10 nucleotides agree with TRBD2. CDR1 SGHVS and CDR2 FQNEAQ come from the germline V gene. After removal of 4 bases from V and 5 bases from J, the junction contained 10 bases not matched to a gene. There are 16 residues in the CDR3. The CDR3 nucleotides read TGTGCCAGCAGCTCCCCGAGCGGGAGGGGTGGGGAGACCCAGTACTTC. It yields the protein CASSSPSGRGGETQYF.

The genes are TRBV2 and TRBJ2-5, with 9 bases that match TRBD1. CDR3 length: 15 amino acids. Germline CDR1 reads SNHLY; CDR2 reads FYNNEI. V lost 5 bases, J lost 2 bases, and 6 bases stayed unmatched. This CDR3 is CASSLTGTGQETQYF. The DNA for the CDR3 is TGTGCCAGCAGTCTTACCGGGACAGGGCAAGAGACCCAGTACTTC.

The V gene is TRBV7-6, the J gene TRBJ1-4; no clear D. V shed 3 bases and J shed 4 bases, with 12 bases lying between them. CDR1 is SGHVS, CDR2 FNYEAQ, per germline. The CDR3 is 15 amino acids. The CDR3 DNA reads TGTGCCAGCAGCTTGGCCCCAGGACTTAATGAAAAACTGTTTTTT. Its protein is CASSLAPGLNEKLFF.